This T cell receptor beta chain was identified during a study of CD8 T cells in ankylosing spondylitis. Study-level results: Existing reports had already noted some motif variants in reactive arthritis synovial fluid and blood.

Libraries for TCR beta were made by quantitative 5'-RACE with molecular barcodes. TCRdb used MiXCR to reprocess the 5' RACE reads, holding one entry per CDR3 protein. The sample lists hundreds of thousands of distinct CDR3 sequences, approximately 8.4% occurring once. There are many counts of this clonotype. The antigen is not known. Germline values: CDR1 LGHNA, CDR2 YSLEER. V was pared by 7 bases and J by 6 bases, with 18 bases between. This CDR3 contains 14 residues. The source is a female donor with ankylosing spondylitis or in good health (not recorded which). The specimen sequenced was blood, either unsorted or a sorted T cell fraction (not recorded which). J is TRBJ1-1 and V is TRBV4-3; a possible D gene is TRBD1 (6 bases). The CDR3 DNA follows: TGCGCCAGCACTACCACAGGGTCGGGCGCTGAAGCTTTCTTT. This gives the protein CASTTTGSGAEAFF.